One and the same sample provided the 5 T cell receptor beta chains below, sequenced in a study of T cell repertoires in cytomegalovirus infection (dated by TCRdb to the late 2010s). Their antigens remain unidentified. In light of the paper, this sample's treatment or condition label describes: in vitro stimulation with specific CMV peptide epitopes to enrich CMV-specific T cells. The sample was run on an Illumina HiSeq 1500. TCRdb applied fastp at Q25 and MiXCR to the public reads, then kept only in-frame beta chains. Every CDR3 protein is listed once, alongside the most common genes and DNA of its rows. For this sample there are 650,000 to 900,000 distinct CDR3 sequences; approximately 32% appear just once. The ten largest clones capture roughly 14% of the sample. This specimen consisted of cultured CD8+ T cells from PBMCs, obtained from culture after CMV antigen stimulation. The receptors stem from a human donor in good health (CMV status not recorded). Some clones in this sample may be carry-over from other donors' samples.

The V and J genes are TRBV19 and TRBJ1-3; 12 bases map to TRBD1. Germline CDR1 LNHDA, CDR2 SQIVND (reference sequence). The ends lost 7 bases at V and 2 bases at J; junction bases unmatched: 12. This CDR3 is built from 18 residues. The CDR3 sequence: CASTGTGGKYGAGNTIYF. In DNA form, the CDR3 reads TGTGCCAGTACCGGGACAGGGGGCAAGTACGGAGCTGGAAACACCATATATTTT.

A word on this clonotype: This could be a read error, since a much larger clone is one nucleotide away. The CDR3 nucleotides are TGTGCCACCAGCCGAACGTGGGACAGGGGGCCCGGAGATACGCAGTATTTT. Translation gives CATSRTWDRGPGDTQYF. The chain has TRBV7-2 and TRBJ2-3; 12 nucleotides line up with TRBD1. CDR1 and CDR2 from the germline V gene are SGHTA and FQGNSA. The CDR3 runs to 17 residues. The complete variable domain, with remaining parts taken from reference TRBV7-2 and TRBJ2-3, reads GAGVSQSPSNKVTEKGKDVELRCDPISGHTALYWYRQSLGQGLEFLIYFQGNSAPDKSGLPSDRFSAERTGGSVSTLTIQRTQQEDSAVYLCATSRTWDRGPGDTQYFGPGTRLTVL.

V usage is TRBV6-5 and J usage is TRBJ1-1; D ambiguous. The CDR3 has 13 residues. In germline, CDR1 is MNHEY, CDR2 SVGAGI. V was clipped by 6 bases and J by 7 bases, with 15 bases between them. The CDR3 loop reads CASRIRAQFEAFF. DNA for the CDR3: TGTGCCAGCAGAATTAGGGCCCAGTTTGAAGCTTTCTTT.

The J gene is TRBJ2-2, the V gene TRBV7-2; 8 bases are a match to TRBD2. The germline CDR1 and CDR2 sequences are SGHTA and FQGNSA. V lost 7 bases, J lost 6 bases, and 10 bases stayed unmatched. There are 15 residues in the CDR3. As DNA, the CDR3 is TGTGCCAGCACCGCGGGGGGCCCTTTTTCCGGGGAGCTGTTTTTT. This encodes CASTAGGPFSGELFF.

This chain links TRBV7-9 with TRBJ2-2; 7 bases match TRBD1. The V and J ends lost 5 bases and 6 bases, in that order; junction bases with no gene match: 9. The CDR3 is 15 amino acids. Germline V gives CDR1 SEHNR, CDR2 FQNEAQ (reference sequence). CDR3 DNA sequence: TGTGCCAGCAGCACTTACAGGGGTTTCGCCGGGGAGCTGTTTTTT. It is translated as CASSTYRGFAGELFF.